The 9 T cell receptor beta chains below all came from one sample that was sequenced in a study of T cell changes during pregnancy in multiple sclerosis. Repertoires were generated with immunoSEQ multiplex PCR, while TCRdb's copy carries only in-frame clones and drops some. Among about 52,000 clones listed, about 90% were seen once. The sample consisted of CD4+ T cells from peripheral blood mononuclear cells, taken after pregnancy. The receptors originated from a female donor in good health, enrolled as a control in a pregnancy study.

In nucleotides, the CDR3 is TGTGCCAGCTCACCTGAAATCGGACAGAACTATGGCTACACCTTC. Translated, it gives CASSPEIGQNYGYTF. V is TRBV18 and J is TRBJ1-2; maybe TRBD1 (6 bases). The V gene's germline CDR1 is KGHSH and CDR2 LQKENI. The CDR3 loop spans 15 amino acids. Trimming cost V 3 bases and J 2 bases, with 13 bases left between them.

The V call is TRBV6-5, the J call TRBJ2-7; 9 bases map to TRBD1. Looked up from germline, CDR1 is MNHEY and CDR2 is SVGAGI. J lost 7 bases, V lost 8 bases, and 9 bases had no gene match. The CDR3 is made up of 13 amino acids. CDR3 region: CASWGTGLWEQYF. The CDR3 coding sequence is TGTGCCAGCTGGGGGACAGGGTTGTGGGAGCAGTACTTC.

CDR3 DNA: TGTGCCAGCTCCCCCCGGGGGGGTTCCCAAGAGACCCAGTACTTC. Translation gives CASSPRGGSQETQYF. This chain connects TRBV18 to TRBJ2-5; 8 bases are shared with TRBD2. The CDR3 is made up of 15 amino acids. CDR1 and CDR2 from the germline V gene are KGHSH and LQKENI. The V segment lost 6 bases and the J segment 1 base; nucleotides outside the gene matches: 7.

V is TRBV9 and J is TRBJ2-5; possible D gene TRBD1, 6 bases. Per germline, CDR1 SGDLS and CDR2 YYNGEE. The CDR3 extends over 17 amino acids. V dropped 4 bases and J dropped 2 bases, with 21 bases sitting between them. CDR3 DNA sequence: TGTGCCAGCAGCTCAACCGGGACACCAGGCAGGCAAGAGACCCAGTACTTC. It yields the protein CASSSTGTPGRQETQYF.

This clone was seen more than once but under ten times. The CDR3 protein is CASSQDSGGPGYEQYF. CDR3 sequence (DNA): TGTGCCAGCAGCCAAGATAGCGGGGGACCAGGCTACGAGCAGTACTTC. V and J are TRBV4-2 and TRBJ2-7, with 9 bases aligning to TRBD2. The junction had 6 bases not matched to a gene; V was cut back by 0 bases and J by 3 bases. Germline-derived CDR1 and CDR2 are LGHNA and YNFKEQ. CDR3 length: 16 amino acids.

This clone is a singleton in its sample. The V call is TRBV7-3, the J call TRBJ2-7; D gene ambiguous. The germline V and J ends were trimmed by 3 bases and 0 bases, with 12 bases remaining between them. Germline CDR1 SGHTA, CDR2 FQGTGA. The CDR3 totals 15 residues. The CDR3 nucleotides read TGTGCCAGCAGCTTGACTTCCGAGCGCTCCTACGAGCAGTACTTC. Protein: CASSLTSERSYEQYF.

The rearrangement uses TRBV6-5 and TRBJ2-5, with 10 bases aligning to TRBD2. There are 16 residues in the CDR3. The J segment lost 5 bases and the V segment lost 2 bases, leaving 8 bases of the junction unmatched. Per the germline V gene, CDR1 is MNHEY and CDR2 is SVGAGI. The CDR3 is CASSYKASGGWETQYF. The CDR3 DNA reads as TGTGCCAGCAGTTACAAGGCTAGCGGGGGCTGGGAGACCCAGTACTTC.

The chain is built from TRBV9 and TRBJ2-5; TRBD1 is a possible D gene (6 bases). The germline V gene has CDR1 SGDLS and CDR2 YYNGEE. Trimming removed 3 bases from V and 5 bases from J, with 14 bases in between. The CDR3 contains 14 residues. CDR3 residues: CASSEHRVWETQYF. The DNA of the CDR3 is TGTGCCAGCAGCGAACACAGGGTATGGGAGACCCAGTACTTC.

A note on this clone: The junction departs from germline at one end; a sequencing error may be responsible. The CDR3 nucleotides read TGTGCCAGCAGCTCGGACAGGGGTAATCAAAAACTGTTTTTT. Encoded protein: CASSSDRGNQKLFF. The chain joins TRBV5-4 to TRBJ1-4; 9 bases line up with TRBD1. There are 14 residues in the CDR3. Germline V CDR1 and CDR2: SGHNT, YYREEE (reference sequence).